The entry below describes one TCR beta chain. Antigen specificity is unknown. These data come from a study of response to subunit inactivated influenza vaccine. Findings of the study overall: Authors suggested few new T cells are recruited by each seasonal influenza vaccination.

Trimming removed 4 bases from V and 3 bases from J, with 13 bases in between. CDR1 and CDR2 from the germline V gene are MRHNA and SNTAGT. This CDR3 has 15 residues. TCRdb passed the RT-PCR reads through MiXCR, listing each CDR3 protein once. The sample yields roughly 700,000 distinct CDR3 sequences, about 15% seen once. The source material was PBMCs from blood, sampled around 15 days before vaccination. The rearrangement uses TRBV6-4 and TRBJ2-1; D tentatively reads TRBD1 or TRBD2 (6 bases each). The receptor was derived from a middle-aged man who received an inactivated influenza vaccine. The CDR3 nucleotides read TGTGCCAGCAGTGTCGAAGGGGGGAACTACAATGAGCAGTTCTTC. Amino acids: CASSVEGGNYNEQFF.